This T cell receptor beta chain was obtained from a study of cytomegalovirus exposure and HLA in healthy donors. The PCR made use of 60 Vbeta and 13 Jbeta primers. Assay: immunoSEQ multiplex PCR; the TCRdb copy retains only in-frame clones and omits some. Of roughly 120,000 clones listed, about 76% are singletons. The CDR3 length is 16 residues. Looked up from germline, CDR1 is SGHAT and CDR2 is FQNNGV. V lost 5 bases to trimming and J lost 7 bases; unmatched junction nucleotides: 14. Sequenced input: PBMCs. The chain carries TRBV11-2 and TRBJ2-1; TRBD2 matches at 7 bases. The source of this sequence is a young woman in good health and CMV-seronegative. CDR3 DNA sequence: TGTGCCAGCAGCCTCGGAACCAGCGGGAATTCAAATGAGCAGTTCTTC. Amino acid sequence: CASSLGTSGNSNEQFF.